This T cell receptor beta chain was found in a study of blood T cell repertoires in COVID-19. Method: immunoSEQ multiplex PCR; TCRdb's copy keeps in-frame clones and lacks some. The table lists 70,000 to 75,000 clones, 79% of them singletons. The CDR3 contains 16 residues. The junction had 7 bases not matched to a gene; V was cut back by 4 bases and J by 2 bases. CDR1 MGHRA and CDR2 YSYEKL come from the germline V gene. The sequenced sample consisted of peripheral blood. This clonotype originated in a man aged 60 to 69 with active or convalescent COVID-19. This rearrangement joins TRBV4-1 to TRBJ2-2; 7 nucleotides align to TRBD2. The CDR3 sequence is CASSPMGGGNTGELFF. The CDR3 DNA sequence: TGCGCCAGCAGCCCTATGGGCGGGGGTAACACCGGGGAGCTGTTTTTT.